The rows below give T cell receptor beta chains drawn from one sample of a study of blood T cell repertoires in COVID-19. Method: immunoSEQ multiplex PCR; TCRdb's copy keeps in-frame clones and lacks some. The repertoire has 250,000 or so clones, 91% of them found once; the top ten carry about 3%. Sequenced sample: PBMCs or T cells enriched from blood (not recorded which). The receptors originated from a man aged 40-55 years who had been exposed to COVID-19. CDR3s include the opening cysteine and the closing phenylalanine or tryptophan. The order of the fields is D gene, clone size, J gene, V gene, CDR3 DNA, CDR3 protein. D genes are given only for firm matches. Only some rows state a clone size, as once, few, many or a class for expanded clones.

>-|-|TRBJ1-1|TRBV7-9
TGTGCCAGCAGCCGGGCCGGGGAGAACACTGAAGCTTTCTTT
CASSRAGENTEAFF
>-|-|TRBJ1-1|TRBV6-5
TGTGCCAGCAGTTACTTACAGGGGAACACTGAAGCTTTCTTT
CASSYLQGNTEAFF
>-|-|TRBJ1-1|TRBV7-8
TGTGCCAGCAGCGCCCCGGGACACGTGAACACTGAAGCTTTCTTT
CASSAPGHVNTEAFF
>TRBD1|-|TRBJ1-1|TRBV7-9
TGTGCCAGCAGCGGGGACAGGAACCTTCCGAGTACTGAAGCTTTCTTT
CASSGDRNLPSTEAFF
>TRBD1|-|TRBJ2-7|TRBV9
TGTGCCAGCAGTATACAGGGGGTGGACGAGCAGTACTTC
CASSIQGVDEQYF
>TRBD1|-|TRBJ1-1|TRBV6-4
TGTGCCAGCCCTCGACCTATCGGGACAGGGGGCCTTCCGAACACTGAAGCTTTCTTT
CASPRPIGTGGLPNTEAFF
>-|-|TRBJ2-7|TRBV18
TGTGCCAGCTCCCCCCAGGGCGGGGAGCTGGTCGAGCAGTACTTC
CASSPQGGELVEQYF
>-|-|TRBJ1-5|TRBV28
TGTGCCAGCAGTTTACCACAGGGTAACAATCAGCCCCAGCATTTT
CASSLPQGNNQPQHF
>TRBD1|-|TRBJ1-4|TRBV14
TGTGCCAGCAGCCTGCGGGGGACAGGGCAGGACGAAAAACTGTTTTTT
CASSLRGTGQDEKLFF
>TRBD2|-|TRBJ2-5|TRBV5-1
TGCGCCAGCAGCTTGACCACTCTAGCGGGAGGGGGAGAGACCCAGTACTTC
CASSLTTLAGGGETQYF
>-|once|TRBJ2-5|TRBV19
TGTGCCAGTAGCAACGGCCCCAGGGAGACCCAGTACTTC
CASSNGPRETQYF
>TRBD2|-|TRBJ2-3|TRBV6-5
TGTGCCAGCAGTTATCTAGCGGGAGGGTCTGATACGCAGTATTTT
CASSYLAGGSDTQYF
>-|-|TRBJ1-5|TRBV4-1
TGCGCCAGCAGCCAAGAGGTAGGGAGGAAAAATCAGCCCCAGCATTTT
CASSQEVGRKNQPQHF
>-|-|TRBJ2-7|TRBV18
TGTGCCAGCTCGCATTCTACAGGGTCATGGTACGAGCAGTACTTC
CASSHSTGSWYEQYF
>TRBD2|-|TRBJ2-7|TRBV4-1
TGCGCCAGCAGCCAAGTGGGACTAGCGTCCCACGAGCAGTACTTC
CASSQVGLASHEQYF
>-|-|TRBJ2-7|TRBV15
TGTGCCACCAGCAGAGCAGAGACAGCGTCATACTCCTACGAGCAGTACTTC
CATSRAETASYSYEQYF
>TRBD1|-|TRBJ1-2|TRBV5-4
TGTGCCAGCAGACCCGGACAGGGCCCCTATGGCTACACCTTC
CASRPGQGPYGYTF
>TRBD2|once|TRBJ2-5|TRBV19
TGTGCCAGTAGTATAGGACTAGCGGGAGCGGGGTTGAAAGAGACCCAGTACTTC
CASSIGLAGAGLKETQYF
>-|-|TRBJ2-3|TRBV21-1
TGTGCCAGCAGCAAAAAACCTAGCGGGGCCCTGCGGGCGCAGTATTTT
CASSKKPSGALRAQYF
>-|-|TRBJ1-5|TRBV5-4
TGTGCCAGCAGCAGGGCGGGGGTCAATCAGCCCCAGCATTTT
CASSRAGVNQPQHF
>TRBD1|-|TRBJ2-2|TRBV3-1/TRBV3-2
TGTGCCAGCAGCCAAGATTTCGGGACAGGCGGGCCCGGGGAGCTGTTTTTT
CASSQDFGTGGPGELFF
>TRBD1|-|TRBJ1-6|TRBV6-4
TGTGCCAGCAGTCCGACAGGGGGCGATTCACCCCTCCACTTT
CASSPTGGDSPLHF
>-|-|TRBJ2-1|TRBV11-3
TGTGCCAGCAGCCCCCGGGACTCCAAGCTGGATGAGCAGTTCTTC
CASSPRDSKLDEQFF
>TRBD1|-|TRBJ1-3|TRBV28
TGTGCCAGCGGAACTCGACAGGGGGCTGGCTCTGGAAACACCATATATTTT
CASGTRQGAGSGNTIYF
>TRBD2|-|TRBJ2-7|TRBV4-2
TGTGCCAGCAGCCAGGCCGGGACTAGCGCGCTTGAGCAGTACTTC
CASSQAGTSALEQYF
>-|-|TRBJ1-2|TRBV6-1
TGTGCCAGCAGTGAATGGCAGGGTTTCAATGGCTACACCTTC
CASSEWQGFNGYTF
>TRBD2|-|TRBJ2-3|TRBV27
TGTGCCAGCAGTTCCGCAGCGGGAGGGCCCACAGATACGCAGTATTTT
CASSSAAGGPTDTQYF
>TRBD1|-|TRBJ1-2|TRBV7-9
TGTGCCAGCAGCTTAGTAGGGACAGGAAACTATGGCTACACCTTC
CASSLVGTGNYGYTF
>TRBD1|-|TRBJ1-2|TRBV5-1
TGCGCCAGCAGATGGACAGGGGGCGAATATGGCTACACCTTC
CASRWTGGEYGYTF
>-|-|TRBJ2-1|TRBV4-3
TGCGCCAGCAGCCAAGAGGTATCCTTATCTACAAGGGGTGAGCAGTTCTTC
CASSQEVSLSTRGEQFF
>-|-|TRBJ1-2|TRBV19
TGTGCCAGTAGTATACCGCAGAAGCGACACTATGGCTACACCTTC
CASSIPQKRHYGYTF
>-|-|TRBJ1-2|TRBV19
TGTGCCAGTAGTATTCCACAGTCTAACTATGGCTACACCTTC
CASSIPQSNYGYTF
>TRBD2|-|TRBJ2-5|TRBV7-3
TGTGCCAGCAGCTGGGGCGGGAGCGGGACCCAGTACTTC
CASSWGGSGTQYF
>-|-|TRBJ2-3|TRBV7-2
TGTGCCAGCAGCCCAACTAGAACTAGCACAGATACGCAGTATTTT
CASSPTRTSTDTQYF
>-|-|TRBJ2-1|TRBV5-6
TGTGCCAGCAGCCTAAATTACAATGAGCAGTTCTTC
CASSLNYNEQFF
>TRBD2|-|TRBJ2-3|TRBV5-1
TGCGCCAGCATGTTTGGATCTAGCGGGAGCTCGGATACGCAGTATTTT
CASMFGSSGSSDTQYF
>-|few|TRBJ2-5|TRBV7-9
TGTGCCAGCAGCCCTAGACAGCTACAAGAGACCCAGTACTTC
CASSPRQLQETQYF
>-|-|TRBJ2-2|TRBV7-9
TGTGCCAGCAGTTTGACCCAGGGGAACACCGGGGAGCTGTTTTTT
CASSLTQGNTGELFF
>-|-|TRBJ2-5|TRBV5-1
TGCGCCAGCAGCTTGGCCGGACAGCAAGAGACCCAGTACTTC
CASSLAGQQETQYF
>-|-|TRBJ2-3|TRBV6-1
TGTGCCAGCAGTGAAGCATCAGGGGATACGCAGTATTTT
CASSEASGDTQYF
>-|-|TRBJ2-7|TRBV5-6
TGTGCCAGCAGCTTTGTAGGGCAGGGAAAGTACGAGCAGTACTTC
CASSFVGQGKYEQYF
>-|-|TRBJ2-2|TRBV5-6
TGTGCCAGCAGCTTCCAGGGTCGCACCGGGGAGCTGTTTTTT
CASSFQGRTGELFF
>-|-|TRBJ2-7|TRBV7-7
TGTGCCAGCAGCCAAACGGGTAGAGGCGAGCAGTACTTC
CASSQTGRGEQYF
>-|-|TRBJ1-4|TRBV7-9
TGTGCCAGCAGGATACAGGGTGGCAATGAAAAACTGTTTTTT
CASRIQGGNEKLFF
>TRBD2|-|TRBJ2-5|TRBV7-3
TGTGCCAGCAGCGGGGGACTACAAGAGACCCAGTACTTC
CASSGGLQETQYF
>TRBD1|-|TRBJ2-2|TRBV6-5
TGTGCCAGCAGGGCGGGACAGGGGGCTTCCGGGGAGCTGTTTTTT
CASRAGQGASGELFF
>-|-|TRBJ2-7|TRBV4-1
TGCGCCAGCAGCCAAGATTTCCCCGCGCCCCCCCACGAGCAGTACTTC
CASSQDFPAPPHEQYF
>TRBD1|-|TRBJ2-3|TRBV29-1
TGCAGCGTTGAACCCTATCGGACAGGGAGAGGCACAGATACGCAGTATTTT
CSVEPYRTGRGTDTQYF
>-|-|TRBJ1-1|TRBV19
TGTGCCAGTAGGGAGGACAGAGCGAACACTGAAGCTTTCTTT
CASREDRANTEAFF
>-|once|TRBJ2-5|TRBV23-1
TGCGCCAGCGGACAGAGAGAGACCCAGTACTTC
CASGQRETQYF
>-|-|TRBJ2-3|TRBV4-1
TGCGCCAGCAGCCAACGCGGAGAGGATACGCAGTATTTT
CASSQRGEDTQYF
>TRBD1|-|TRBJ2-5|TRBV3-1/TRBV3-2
TGTGCCAGCAGCTCCGGGACAGGGCTTTTGGAGACCCAGTACTTC
CASSSGTGLLETQYF
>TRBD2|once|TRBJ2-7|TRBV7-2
TGTGCCAGCAGCTTATCTGAGGGAGGGGTTTACGAGCAGTACTTC
CASSLSEGGVYEQYF
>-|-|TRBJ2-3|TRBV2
TGTGCCAGCACTGGTCCTACTAGGTTGGCCTCAGATACGCAGTATTTT
CASTGPTRLASDTQYF
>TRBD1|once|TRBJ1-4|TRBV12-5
TGTGCTAGTGGTTCCCCAGGGGGCAATGAAAAACTGTTTTTT
CASGSPGGNEKLFF
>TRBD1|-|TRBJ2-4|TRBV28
TGTGCCAGCAGTCGTGGACAGGGGATTGCGGCCAAAAACATTCAGTACTTC
CASSRGQGIAAKNIQYF
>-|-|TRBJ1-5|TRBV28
TGTGCCAGCAGCTTGATAAACCTAAGTAATCCAGGTCAGCCCCAGCATTTT
CASSLINLSNPGQPQHF
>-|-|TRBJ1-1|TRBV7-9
TGTGCCAGCAGCTTCTCGCAGGGGTTCACTGAAGCTTTCTTT
CASSFSQGFTEAFF
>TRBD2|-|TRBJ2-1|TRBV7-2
TGTGCCAGCAGCTTAGCTTTACTAGCGGGGGCCAATGAGCAGTTCTTC
CASSLALLAGANEQFF
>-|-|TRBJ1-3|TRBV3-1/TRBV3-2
TGTGCCAGCAGCCAAGTAGTCTCTGGAAACACCATATATTTT
CASSQVVSGNTIYF